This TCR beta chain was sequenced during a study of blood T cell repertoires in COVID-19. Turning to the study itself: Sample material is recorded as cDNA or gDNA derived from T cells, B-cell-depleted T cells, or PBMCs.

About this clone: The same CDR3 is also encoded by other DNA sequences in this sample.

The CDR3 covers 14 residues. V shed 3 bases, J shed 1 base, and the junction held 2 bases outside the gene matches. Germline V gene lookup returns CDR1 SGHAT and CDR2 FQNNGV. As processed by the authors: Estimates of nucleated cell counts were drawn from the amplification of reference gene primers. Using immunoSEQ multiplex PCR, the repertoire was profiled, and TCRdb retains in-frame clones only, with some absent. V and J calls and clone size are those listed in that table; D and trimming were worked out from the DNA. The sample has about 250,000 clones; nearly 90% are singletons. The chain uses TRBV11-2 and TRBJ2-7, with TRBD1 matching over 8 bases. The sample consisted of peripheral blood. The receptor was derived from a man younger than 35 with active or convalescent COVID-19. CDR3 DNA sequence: TGTGCCAGCAGCTTCGGACAGGGATCCTACGAGCAGTACTTC. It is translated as CASSFGQGSYEQYF.